The 17 T cell receptor beta chains below come from one sample, sequenced in a study of cytomegalovirus exposure and HLA in healthy donors. PCR used 60 Vbeta primers and 13 Jbeta primers. Profiling relied on immunoSEQ multiplex PCR, and the TCRdb table lists in-frame clones only, not all of them. This repertoire shows 90,000 to 100,000 clones, roughly 76% found once; its top ten account for 19%. Sequencing was done on a sample of PBMCs. The receptors were sampled from an older woman in good health and CMV-seropositive.

V and J are TRBV5-1 and TRBJ2-3; the match to TRBD2 covers 12 bases. The CDR3 runs to 17 residues. After removal of 3 bases from V and 3 bases from J, the junction contained 8 bases not matched to a gene. Germline values: CDR1 SGHRS, CDR2 YFSETQ. The CDR3 region has the DNA TGCGCCAGCAGCTGGCCCCTAGCGGGAGGGAATACAGATACGCAGTATTTT. The encoded protein is CASSWPLAGGNTDTQYF.

This clone was seen only once. The V call is TRBV19, the J call TRBJ2-7; 8 bases line up with TRBD2. Per germline, CDR1 LNHDA and CDR2 SQIVND (reference sequence). Germline trimming cut 6 bases from V and 0 bases from J; bases unmatched to any gene: 10. The CDR3 is 16 amino acids. CDR3 DNA: TGTGCCAGTAGCCATAGCGGGGCCAGCTTCTCCTACGAGCAGTACTTC. It translates to CASSHSGASFSYEQYF.

The chain has TRBV15 and TRBJ1-5; D call uncertain. This CDR3 has 15 residues. Deletions cut 0 bases from V and 0 bases from J, with 6 bases between. The V gene's germline CDR1 is LNHNV and CDR2 YYDKDF (reference sequence). CDR3: CATSRETYSNQPQHF. CDR3 sequence (DNA): TGTGCCACCAGCAGAGAAACTTATAGCAATCAGCCCCAGCATTTT.

There are a few counts of this clone. The rearrangement uses TRBV5-6 and TRBJ2-3, with 10 bases that match TRBD2. The CDR3 covers 19 residues. Germline-derived CDR1 and CDR2 are SGHDT and YYEEEE. V was clipped by 4 bases and J by 4 bases; unmatched bases: 18. This CDR3 is CASSLTSGIVRGASDTQYF. CDR3 DNA: TGTGCCAGCAGCCTAACTAGCGGGATTGTTCGGGGTGCTTCAGATACGCAGTATTTT.

Only a few counts were recorded for this clone. This chain uses TRBV30 with TRBJ2-7, with D tentatively TRBD2 (6 bases). In germline, CDR1 is GTSNPN, CDR2 SVGIG (reference sequence). This CDR3 has 11 residues. The ends were cut back, 4 bases at V and 7 bases at J, with 11 bases in the middle. CDR3 in DNA: TGTGCCTGGATCGGGAGCAGTGAGCAGTACTTC. The encoded protein is CAWIGSSEQYF.

The rearrangement links TRBV6-1 to TRBJ1-5, with TRBD1 as a possible D gene (6 bases). Trimming took 8 bases from V and 6 from J, leaving 17 bases between them. This CDR3 is 14 amino acids long. CDR1 is MNHNS, CDR2 SASEGT, per germline. The CDR3 coding sequence is TGTGCCAGCCTCATCGGGGGGGCTGGTCAGCCCCAGCATTTT. This encodes CASLIGGAGQPQHF.

The chain couples TRBV2 to TRBJ2-3; a weak D match, TRBD2 (6 bases). The length of the CDR3 is 15 residues. Germline values: CDR1 SNHLY, CDR2 FYNNEI. V was trimmed by 10 bases and J by 6 bases, leaving 23 bases between them. CDR3 residues: CATQVQAVGGDTQYF. Written as DNA, the CDR3 is TGTGCCACCCAGGTGCAGGCGGTCGGAGGGGATACGCAGTATTTT.

V is TRBV4-1 and J is TRBJ2-7; weak D call: TRBD2 (7 bases). The V gene's germline CDR1 is MGHRA and CDR2 YSYEKL. Deletions cut 4 bases from V and 6 bases from J, with 16 bases between. The CDR3 is made up of 14 amino acids. The CDR3 is CASSLDRSSGEQYF. The CDR3 DNA follows: TGCGCCAGCAGCCTAGACAGGTCTAGCGGCGAGCAGTACTTC.

The V gene is TRBV18, the J gene TRBJ1-1, with D possibly matching TRBD1 (5 bases). The germline V and J ends were trimmed by 7 bases and 5 bases, with 17 bases remaining between them. The CDR3 runs 14 residues. Germline assignment: CDR1 KGHSH and CDR2 LQKENI. Written as DNA, the CDR3 is TGTGCCAGCTTTAGTCAGGGAAGCCGGACTGAAGCTTTCTTT. Its protein product is CASFSQGSRTEAFF.

This sequence joins TRBV30 and TRBJ2-3; 7 bases agree with TRBD1. The trim removed 2 bases at V and 3 bases at J, leaving 11 bases unmatched. Germline CDR1 reads GTSNPN; CDR2 reads SVGIG (reference sequence). The length of the CDR3 is 16 residues. The CDR3 region has the DNA TGTGCCTGGAGTAGAACGACAGGGTCAAGAACAGATACGCAGTATTTT. Translation gives CAWSRTTGSRTDTQYF.

The chain joins TRBV7-9 to TRBJ2-1, with D tentatively TRBD1 (6 bases). Per the germline V gene, CDR1 is SEHNR and CDR2 is FQNEAQ (reference sequence). The CDR3 has 14 amino acids. With 0 bases removed from V and 7 bases from J, the gap between germline ends came to 10 bases. This CDR3 reads CASSLAGARNEQFF. The CDR3 nucleotides read TGTGCCAGCAGCTTAGCGGGGGCTCGGAATGAGCAGTTCTTC.

This chain links TRBV5-5 with TRBJ1-1; unclear D gene. This CDR3 spans 13 amino acids. Trimming stripped 0 bases from V and 3 bases from J, with 6 bases between. Germline V gene sequence: CDR1 SGHKS, CDR2 YYEKEE (reference sequence). This chain's CDR3 is CASSLVDYTEAFF. The DNA of the CDR3 is TGTGCCAGCAGCTTGGTCGACTACACTGAAGCTTTCTTT.

V usage is TRBV2 and J usage is TRBJ2-7; the match to TRBD1 covers 11 bases. V dropped 6 bases and J dropped 1; count of bases not matched to a gene: 14. CDR1 and CDR2 from the germline V gene are SNHLY and FYNNEI. The CDR3 runs to 18 residues. The CDR3 region is CASSQSGYGTGGSYEQYF. In DNA form, the CDR3 reads TGTGCCAGCAGCCAATCGGGATACGGGACAGGGGGATCCTACGAGCAGTACTTC.

V is TRBV5-4 and J is TRBJ2-7; 7 bases match TRBD2. The V segment lost 4 bases and the J segment 7 bases; nucleotides outside the gene matches: 8. Germline CDR1 SGHNT, CDR2 YYREEE (reference sequence). The CDR3 sequence is 13 residues long. The CDR3 region is CASSPPPAGEQYF. The CDR3 DNA follows: TGTGCCAGCAGCCCACCGCCAGCGGGAGAGCAGTACTTC.

V is TRBV15 and J is TRBJ2-7; perhaps TRBD2 as D (6 bases). Trimming removed 1 base from V and 2 bases from J, with 9 bases in between. This CDR3 has 14 residues. CDR1 and CDR2 from the germline V gene are LNHNV and YYDKDF (reference sequence). The CDR3 DNA follows: TGTGCCACCAGCAGAGGGGAGGCCACCTACGAGCAGTACTTC. Amino acids: CATSRGEATYEQYF.

V and J are TRBV27 and TRBJ2-7, with D possibly matching TRBD1 (5 bases). The CDR3 has 15 residues. The V gene's germline CDR1 is MNHEY and CDR2 SMNVEV (reference sequence). Trimming removed 6 bases at V and 0 bases at J, with 15 bases between. DNA of the CDR3: TGTGCCAGCAGGGACCGACAGCAACTCTCCTACGAGCAGTACTTC. Protein: CASRDRQQLSYEQYF.

The chain uses TRBV29-1 and TRBJ2-2; 12 bases fit TRBD2. The CDR3 contains 15 residues. Per the germline V gene, CDR1 is SQVTM and CDR2 is ANQGSEA. Germline trimming cut 5 bases from V and 1 base from J; bases unmatched to any gene: 2. The CDR3 protein is CSVLLAGGNTGELFF. CDR3 DNA: TGCAGCGTTTTACTAGCGGGGGGGAACACCGGGGAGCTGTTTTTT.